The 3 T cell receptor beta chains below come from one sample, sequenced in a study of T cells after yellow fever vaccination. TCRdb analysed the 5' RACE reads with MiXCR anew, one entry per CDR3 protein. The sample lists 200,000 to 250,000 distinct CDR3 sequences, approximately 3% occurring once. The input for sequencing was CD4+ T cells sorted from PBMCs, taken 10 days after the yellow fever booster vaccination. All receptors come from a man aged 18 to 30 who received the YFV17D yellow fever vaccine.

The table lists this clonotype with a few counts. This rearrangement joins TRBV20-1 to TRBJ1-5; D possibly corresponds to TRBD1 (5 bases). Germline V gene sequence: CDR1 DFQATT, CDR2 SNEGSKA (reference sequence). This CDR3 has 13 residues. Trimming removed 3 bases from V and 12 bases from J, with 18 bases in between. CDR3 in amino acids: CSARVPGGELQHF. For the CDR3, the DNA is TGCAGTGCTAGGGTTCCGGGAGGGGAACTCCAGCATTTT.

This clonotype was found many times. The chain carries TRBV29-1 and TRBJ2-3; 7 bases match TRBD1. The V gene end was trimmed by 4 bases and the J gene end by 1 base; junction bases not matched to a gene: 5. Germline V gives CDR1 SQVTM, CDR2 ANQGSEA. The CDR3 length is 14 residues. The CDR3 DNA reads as TGCAGCGTTGCAGCAGGGGGAGGCACAGATACGCAGTATTTT. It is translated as CSVAAGGGTDTQYF.

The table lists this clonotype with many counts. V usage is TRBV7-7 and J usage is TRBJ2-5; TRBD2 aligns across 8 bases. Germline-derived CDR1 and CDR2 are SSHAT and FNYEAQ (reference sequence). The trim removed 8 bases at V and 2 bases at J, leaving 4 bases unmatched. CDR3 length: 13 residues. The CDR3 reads CASGASGQETQYF. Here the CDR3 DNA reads TGTGCCAGCGGGGCTAGCGGGCAAGAGACCCAGTACTTC.